This TCR beta chain came from a study of T cells and Merkel cell carcinoma outcomes. Study-wide points: In Merkel cell carcinoma, repertoire and T-cell density reportedly predicted outcomes.

This CDR3 is 16 amino acids long. The V end was cut by 8 bases, the J end by 2 bases, with 21 bases between. CDR1 MDHEN and CDR2 SYDVKM come from the germline V gene. With respect to this clone: Its target is unknown.

This table comes from immunoSEQ multiplex PCR, and its TCRdb copy is limited to in-frame clones, with some not included. Of 5,500 to 7,000 clones in the sample, under 80% were seen once. Sequencing input: tumor tissue from Merkel cell carcinoma. The TCR originated in a human donor with Merkel cell carcinoma. Some clones in this sample may be carry-over from other donors' samples. This chain links TRBV28 with TRBJ1-2, with a tentative D call TRBD1 (5 bases). The CDR3 region is CASLRGAFAGNYGYTF. In DNA, the CDR3 is TGTGCCAGCCTTCGAGGGGCCTTCGCCGGCAACTATGGCTACACCTTC.